This record looks at one T cell receptor beta chain sequence and its context. The V gene lost 4 bases and the J gene lost 0 bases, with 10 bases spanning the gap. The germline CDR1 and CDR2 sequences are SGDLS and YYNGEE. The CDR3 extends over 14 amino acids. The data were taken from a study of blood T cell repertoires in COVID-19. Study as a whole: PBMCs, B-cell-depleted T cells, or T cells were the source of the cDNA or gDNA that made up the material.

Libraries were prepared by immunoSEQ multiplex PCR; TCRdb keeps only in-frame clonotypes and omits some of them. The table has roughly 79,000 clones, approximately 82% seen once; the top ten hold about 7.4%. The source of this sequence is a human donor in a cohort sampled during active COVID-19. Sequencing input: peripheral blood. This sequence joins TRBV9 and TRBJ1-1, with TRBD1 as a possible D gene (6 bases). CDR3 DNA sequence: TGTGCCAGCAGCTCCGGGACATTGAACACTGAAGCTTTCTTT. Translating gives CASSSGTLNTEAFF.